One and the same sample provided the 2 T cell receptor beta chains below, sequenced in a study of tumor-infiltrating lymphocytes in localized non-small cell lung cancer. Some clones are missing from TCRdb's copy, which holds only in-frame ones; the method was immunoSEQ multiplex PCR. The table records over 5,500 clones, less than 70% of them present only once. Sequences were obtained from uninvolved lung tissue not adjacent to the tumor. These receptors all come from a human donor with non-small cell lung cancer.

This clone was counted only a few times. The chain uses TRBV19 and TRBJ2-7, with D possibly being TRBD1 or TRBD2 (5 bases each). Germline lookup yields CDR1 LNHDA and CDR2 SQIVND (reference sequence). The CDR3 is 12 residues long. V lost 3 bases and J lost 4, with 7 bases in between. In nucleotides, the CDR3 is TGTGCCAGTAGTATCTGGGGGTACGAGCAGTACTTC. It translates to CASSIWGYEQYF. Looking up the rest from reference TRBV19 and TRBJ2-7 gives the full variable domain: DGGITQSPKYLFRKEGQNVTLSCEQNLNHDAMYWYRQDPGQGLRLIYYSQIVNDFQKGDIAEGYSVSREKKESFPLTVTSAQKNPTAFYLCASSIWGYEQYFGPGTRLTVT.

This chain links TRBV7-6 with TRBJ2-7; D could derive from TRBD1 or TRBD2 (5 bases each). Trimming took 11 bases from V and 4 from J, leaving 27 bases between them. Germline CDR1 is SGHVS and CDR2 is FNYEAQ. This CDR3 region has 16 residues. The CDR3 DNA is TGTGCCCTACCGGGACGGATCCTCACCCGAGGATACGAGCAGTACTTC. It encodes CALPGRILTRGYEQYF.